This T cell receptor (beta chain) was sequenced in a study of blood T cell repertoires in COVID-19. Turning to the study itself: Donors in the United States, Italy and Spain gave samples during acute or convalescent COVID-19. PBMCs, B-cell-depleted T cells, or T cells were the source of the cDNA or gDNA that made up the material.

V lost 1 base to trimming and J lost 10 bases, with 11 bases between them. The CDR3 covers 13 residues. Germline CDR1 KGHSH, CDR2 LQKENI. Assay: immunoSEQ multiplex PCR; the TCRdb copy retains only in-frame clones and omits some. Here the sample spans about 89,000 clones, 75% to 85% being singletons. The TCR was taken from an elderly woman with acute or convalescent COVID-19. V and J are TRBV18 and TRBJ2-1; possible D gene TRBD1, 5 bases. The source material was peripheral blood. The CDR3 nucleotides are TGTGCCAGCTCACCACGGCAGGGTGAGGAGCAGTTCTTC. It encodes CASSPRQGEEQFF.